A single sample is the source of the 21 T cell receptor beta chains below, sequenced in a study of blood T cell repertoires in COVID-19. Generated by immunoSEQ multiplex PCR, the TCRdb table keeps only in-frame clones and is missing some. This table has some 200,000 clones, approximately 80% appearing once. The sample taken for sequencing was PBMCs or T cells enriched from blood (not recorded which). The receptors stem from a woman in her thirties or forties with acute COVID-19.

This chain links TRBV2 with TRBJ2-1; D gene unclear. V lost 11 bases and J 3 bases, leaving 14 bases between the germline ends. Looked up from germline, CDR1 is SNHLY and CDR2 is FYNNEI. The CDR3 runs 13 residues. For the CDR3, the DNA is TGTGCCGTCTTCGAGACTCACTACAATGAGCAGTTCTTC. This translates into CAVFETHYNEQFF. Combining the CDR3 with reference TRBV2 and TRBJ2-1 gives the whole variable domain EPEVTQTPSHQVTQMGQEVILRCVPISNHLYFYWYRQILGQKVEFLVSFYNNEISEKSEIFDDQFSVERPDGSNFTLKIRSTKLEDSAMYFCAVFETHYNEQFFGPGTRLTVL.

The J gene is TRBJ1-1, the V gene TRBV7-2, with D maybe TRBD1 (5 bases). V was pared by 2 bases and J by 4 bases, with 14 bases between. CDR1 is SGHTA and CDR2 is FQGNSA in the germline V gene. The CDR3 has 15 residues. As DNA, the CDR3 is TGTGCCAGCAGCTTACGGGGGAGGGGTGGCACTGAAGCTTTCTTT. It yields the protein CASSLRGRGGTEAFF.

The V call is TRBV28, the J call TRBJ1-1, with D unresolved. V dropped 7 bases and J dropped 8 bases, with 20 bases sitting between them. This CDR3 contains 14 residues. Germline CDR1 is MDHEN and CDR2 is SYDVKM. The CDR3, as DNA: TGTGCCAGCACCCCAACAGAGCCCTTTTTGGAAGCTTTCTTT. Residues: CASTPTEPFLEAFF. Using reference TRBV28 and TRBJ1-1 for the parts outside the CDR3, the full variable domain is DVKVTQSSRYLVKRTGEKVFLECVQDMDHENMFWYRQDPGLGLRLIYFSYDVKMKEKGDIPEGYSVSREKKERFSLILESASTNQTSMYLCASTPTEPFLEAFFGQGTRLTVV.

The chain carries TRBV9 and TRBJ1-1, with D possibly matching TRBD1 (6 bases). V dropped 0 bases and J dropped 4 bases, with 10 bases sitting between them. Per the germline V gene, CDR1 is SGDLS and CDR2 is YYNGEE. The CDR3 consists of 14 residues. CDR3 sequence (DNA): TGTGCCAGCAGCGTAGGCGGGGGCTTCACTGAAGCTTTCTTT. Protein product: CASSVGGGFTEAFF. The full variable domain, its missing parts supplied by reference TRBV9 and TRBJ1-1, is DSGVTQTPKHLITATGQRVTLRCSPRSGDLSVYWYQQSLDQGLQFLIQYYNGEERAKGNILERFSAQQFPDLHSELNLSSLELGDSALYFCASSVGGGFTEAFFGQGTRLTVV.

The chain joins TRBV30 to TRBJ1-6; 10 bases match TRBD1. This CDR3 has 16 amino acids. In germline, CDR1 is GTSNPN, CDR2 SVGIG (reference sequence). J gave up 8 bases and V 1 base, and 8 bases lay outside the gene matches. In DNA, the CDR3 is TGTGCCTGGAGTGCCACCGGGACAGGGGAATATTCACCCCTCCACTTT. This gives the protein CAWSATGTGEYSPLHF.

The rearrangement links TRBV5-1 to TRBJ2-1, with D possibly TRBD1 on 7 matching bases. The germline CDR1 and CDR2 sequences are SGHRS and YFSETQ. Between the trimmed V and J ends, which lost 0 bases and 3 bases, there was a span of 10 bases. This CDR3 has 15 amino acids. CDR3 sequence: CASSLGQGGYNEQFF. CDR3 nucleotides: TGCGCCAGCAGCTTGGGCCAGGGGGGCTACAATGAGCAGTTCTTC.

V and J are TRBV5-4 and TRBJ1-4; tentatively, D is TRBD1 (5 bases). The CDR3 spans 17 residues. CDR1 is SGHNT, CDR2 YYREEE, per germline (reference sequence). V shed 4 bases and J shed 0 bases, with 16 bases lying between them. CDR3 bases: TGTGCCAGCAGCCCCGGGGGGGGACGCGCAACTAATGAAAAACTGTTTTTT. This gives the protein CASSPGGGRATNEKLFF.

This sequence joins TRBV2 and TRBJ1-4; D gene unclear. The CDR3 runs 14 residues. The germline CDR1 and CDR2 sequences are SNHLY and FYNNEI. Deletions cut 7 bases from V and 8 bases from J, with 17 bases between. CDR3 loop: CASTETTLGEKLFF. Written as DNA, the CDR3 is TGTGCCAGCACTGAGACTACCCTGGGGGAAAAACTGTTTTTT.

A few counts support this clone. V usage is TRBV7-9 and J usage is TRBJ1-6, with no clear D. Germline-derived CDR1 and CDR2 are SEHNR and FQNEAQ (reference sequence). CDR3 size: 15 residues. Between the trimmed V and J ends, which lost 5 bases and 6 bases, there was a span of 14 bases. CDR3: CASSRSTYPNSPLHF. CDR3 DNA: TGTGCCAGCAGCCGATCGACATATCCTAATTCACCCCTCCACTTT. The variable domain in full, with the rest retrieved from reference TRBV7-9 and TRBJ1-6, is DTGVSQNPRHKITKRGQNVTFRCDPISEHNRLYWYRQTLGQGPEFLTYFQNEAQLEKSRLLSDRFSAERPKGSFSTLEIQRTEQGDSAMYLCASSRSTYPNSPLHFGNGTRLTVT.

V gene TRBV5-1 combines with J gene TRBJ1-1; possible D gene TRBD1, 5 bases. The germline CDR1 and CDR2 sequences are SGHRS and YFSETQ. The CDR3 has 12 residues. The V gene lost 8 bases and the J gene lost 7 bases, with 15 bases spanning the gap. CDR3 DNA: TGCGCCAGTTCCTTGGGTAGGGGTGAAGCTTTCTTT. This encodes CASSLGRGEAFF.

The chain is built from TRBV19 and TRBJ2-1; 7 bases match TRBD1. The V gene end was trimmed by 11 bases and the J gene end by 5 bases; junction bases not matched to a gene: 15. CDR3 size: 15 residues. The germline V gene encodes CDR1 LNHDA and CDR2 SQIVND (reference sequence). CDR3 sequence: CASRSPGQPNNEQFF. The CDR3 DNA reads TGTGCCTCAAGATCCCCGGGACAGCCGAACAATGAGCAGTTCTTC.

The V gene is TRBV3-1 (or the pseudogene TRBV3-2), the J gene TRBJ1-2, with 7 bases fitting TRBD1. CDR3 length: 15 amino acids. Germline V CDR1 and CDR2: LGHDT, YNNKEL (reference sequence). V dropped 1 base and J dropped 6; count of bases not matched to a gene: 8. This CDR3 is CASSQGPRGRDGYTF. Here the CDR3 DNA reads TGTGCCAGCAGCCAAGGTCCCAGGGGGAGAGATGGCTACACCTTC.

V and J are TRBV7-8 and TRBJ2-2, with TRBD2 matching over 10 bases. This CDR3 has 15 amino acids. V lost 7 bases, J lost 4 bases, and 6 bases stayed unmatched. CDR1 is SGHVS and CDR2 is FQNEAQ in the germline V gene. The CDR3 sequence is CASTSSGGSTGELFF. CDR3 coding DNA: TGTGCCAGCACCTCTAGCGGGGGTAGCACCGGGGAGCTGTTTTTT. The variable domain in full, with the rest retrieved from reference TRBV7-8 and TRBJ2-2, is GAGVSQSPRYKVAKRGQDVALRCDPISGHVSLFWYQQALGQGPEFLTYFQNEAQLDKSGLPSDRFFAERPEGSVSTLKIQRTQQEDSAVYLCASTSSGGSTGELFFGEGSRLTVL.

The CDR3 coding sequence is TGTGCCAGCAGCTTAAGCGCGGGGACTGAAGCTTTCTTT. Amino acid sequence: CASSLSAGTEAFF. J is TRBJ1-1 and V is TRBV7-3; D uncertain. This CDR3 is 13 amino acids long. Germline lookup yields CDR1 SGHTA and CDR2 FQGTGA. Trimming cost V 1 base and J 5 bases, with 8 bases left between them. Together with reference TRBV7-3 and TRBJ1-1, the CDR3 gives the full variable domain: GAGVSQTPSNKVTEKGKYVELRCDPISGHTALYWYRQSLGQGPEFLIYFQGTGAADDSGLPNDRFFAVRPEGSVSTLKIQRTERGDSAVYLCASSLSAGTEAFFGQGTRLTVV.

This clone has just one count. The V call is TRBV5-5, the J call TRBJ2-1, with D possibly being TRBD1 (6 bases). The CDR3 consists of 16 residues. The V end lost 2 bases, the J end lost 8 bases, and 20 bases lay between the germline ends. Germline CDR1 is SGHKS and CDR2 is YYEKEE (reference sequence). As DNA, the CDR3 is TGTGCCAGCAGCTTATTACCACAGGGTAAAAGGGATGAGCAGTTCTTC. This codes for CASSLLPQGKRDEQFF.

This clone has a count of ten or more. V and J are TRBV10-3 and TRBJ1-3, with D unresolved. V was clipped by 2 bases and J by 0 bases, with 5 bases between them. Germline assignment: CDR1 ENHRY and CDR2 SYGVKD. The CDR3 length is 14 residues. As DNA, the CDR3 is TGTGCCATCAGTGAGGCCAGCTCTGGAAACACCATATATTTT. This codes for CAISEASSGNTIYF.

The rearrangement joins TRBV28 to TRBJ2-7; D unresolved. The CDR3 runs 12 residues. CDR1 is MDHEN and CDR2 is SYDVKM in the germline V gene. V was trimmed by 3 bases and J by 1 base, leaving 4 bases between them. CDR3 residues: CASSFQSYEQYF. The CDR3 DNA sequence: TGTGCCAGCAGTTTTCAGTCCTACGAGCAGTACTTC.

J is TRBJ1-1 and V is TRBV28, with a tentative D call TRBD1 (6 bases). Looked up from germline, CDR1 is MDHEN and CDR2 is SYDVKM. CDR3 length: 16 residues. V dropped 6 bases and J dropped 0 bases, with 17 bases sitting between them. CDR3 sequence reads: CASRPGDVMLNTEAFF. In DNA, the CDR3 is TGTGCCAGCAGGCCAGGGGATGTGATGTTGAACACTGAAGCTTTCTTT.

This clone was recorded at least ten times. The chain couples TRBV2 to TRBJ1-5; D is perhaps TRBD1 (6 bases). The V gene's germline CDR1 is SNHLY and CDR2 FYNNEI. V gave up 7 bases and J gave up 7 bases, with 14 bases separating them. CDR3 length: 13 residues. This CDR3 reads CASTGTLGQPQHF. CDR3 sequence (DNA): TGTGCCAGCACCGGGACACTGGGGCAGCCCCAGCATTTT.

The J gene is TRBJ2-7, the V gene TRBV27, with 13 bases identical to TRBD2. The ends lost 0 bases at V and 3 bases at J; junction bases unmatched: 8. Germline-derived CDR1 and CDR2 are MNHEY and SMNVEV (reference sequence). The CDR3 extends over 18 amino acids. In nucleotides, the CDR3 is TGTGCCAGCAGTTTATCCCGGACTAGCGGGAGTTCCCTCTACGAGCAGTACTTC. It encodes CASSLSRTSGSSLYEQYF.

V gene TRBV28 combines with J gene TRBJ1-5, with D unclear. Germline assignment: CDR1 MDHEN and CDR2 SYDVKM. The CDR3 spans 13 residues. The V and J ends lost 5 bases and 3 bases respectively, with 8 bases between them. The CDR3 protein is CASSRGNNQPQHF. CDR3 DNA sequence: TGTGCCAGCAGTCGGGGTAACAATCAGCCCCAGCATTTT.